The T cell receptor beta chain under discussion was sequenced for a study of shared clonotypes between healthy human individuals. The data were produced by immunoSEQ multiplex PCR, yet TCRdb's version contains in-frame clones alone and is incomplete. Of more than 2 million clones in the sample, just over 90% were seen once. Naive CD8 cells were CD45RO-negative, positively selected for CCR7, excluding terminally differentiated effector memory CD45RA+ cells. CDR1 and CDR2 (germline): SGHVS, FNYEAQ. The CDR3 runs to 16 residues. V was clipped by 5 bases and J by 4 bases, with 18 bases between them. What was sequenced was naive CD8+ T cells from PBMCs. The receptor comes from a man aged 18 to 30 in good health. Some clones in this sample may be carry-over from other donors' samples. The chain carries TRBV7-6 and TRBJ2-1; no reliable D call. CDR3 DNA sequence: TGTGCCAGCAGCCCAACCGACTCCTTTTCTTACAATGAGCAGTTCTTC. This sequence encodes CASSPTDSFSYNEQFF.